The entry below describes one T cell receptor beta chain. The antigen is undetermined. TCRdb re-derived calls from the 5' RACE reads in MiXCR, one entry per CDR3 protein. Here the sample spans hundreds of thousands of distinct CDR3 sequences, approximately 10% being singletons. Trimming took off 3 bases at V and 5 bases at J, with 13 bases between the two ends. Germline V CDR1 and CDR2: KGHSY, FQNENV. The CDR3 loop spans 14 amino acids. This entry comes from a study of CD8 T cells in ankylosing spondylitis. Overall study findings and caveats: Several highly homologous variants made up a TCR beta motif, and this motif appeared characteristic of ankylosing spondylitis blood.

The chain combines TRBV16 with TRBJ1-2; D remains unclear. The origin of this receptor is a male donor with ankylosing spondylitis. Sequences were obtained from blood, either unsorted or a sorted T cell fraction (not recorded which). The CDR3 is CASSHQRETYGYTF. The CDR3 coding sequence is TGTGCCAGCAGCCATCAGAGGGAAACGTATGGCTACACCTTC.